The present entry profiles one T cell receptor (beta chain) with its context. This clone was picked up a small number of times. Its antigen is still unknown. Base qualities are not at hand, and no much larger clone is one base apart. The CDR3 holds 14 amino acids from the cysteine to the phenylalanine. Only the CDR3 DNA stays, 42 bases, in frame from base 1. For CDR1 and CDR2, the germline V gene lists SGHTA and FQGNSA. Unmatched junction bases come to 4, with V trimmed by 2 bases and J by 5 bases. Sorted unstimulated T cells and proliferating T cells recovered from mixed lymphocyte reactions underwent TCRbeta CDR3 sequencing. Fresh whole blood from roughly 10 HLA-typed healthy donors was used to isolate PBMCs. Unstimulated CD4+ non-regulatory T cells were FACS-sorted to map the origin of alloreactive clones. This sample is drawn from a study of siplizumab effects on memory and regulatory T cells (dated by TCRdb to the late 2010s). Notes on the research overall: The study examined how the anti-CD2 antibody siplizumab affects alloreactive T-cell subsets in allogeneic mixed lymphocyte reactions built from human PBMCs.

Library construction relied on the immunoSEQ multiplex PCR assay. About 10^5 TCR templates per sample were assayed by the deep sequencing platform. Genomic DNA extracted from sorted T cells was used for TCRbeta CDR3 sequencing. The study's own analysis went as follows. The R programming language was used for clonal analysis of the TCRbeta CDR3 data. Alloreactive CD4+ and CD8+ clones were defined by comparing unstimulated samples with post-reaction CFSE-low samples. Regulatory or non-regulatory origin was assigned to alloreactive CD4+ clones by matching of sequences to sorted unstimulated Treg and non-Treg repertoires. Entries here come from immuneACCESS through TCRdb and include only in-frame sequences with V and J called. Some clones fail to appear in such tables; in the studies checked, an unresolved V gene covers under half of the shortfall, and the cause of the remainder is unknown. V, J and clone size are taken as reported in that table, and D and trimming were inferred from the DNA itself. The sample table records about 100,000 clones; around 90% of these occur just once. Around 13% of the sample belongs to the ten largest clones.

Here is what the overall study found, with its caveats: Siplizumab significantly lowered the cumulative frequency of alloreactive sequences that could be traced to unstimulated CD4+ memory T cells. Because sequences below about 10^-5 frequency were poorly captured, only a minor fraction of alloreactive clones could be mapped to unstimulated subsets. The suppressive function of proliferating Tregs from siplizumab cultures was not functionally confirmed. About 75-97% of proliferating CD4+ or CD8+ clones could not be given a naive or memory phenotype. Unstimulated naive T cells appeared to be more diverse than memory T cells, and naive cells seemed to make a substantial contribution to the alloresponse. Among mappable alloreactive CD4+ clones, an average Treg-derived fraction of about 69% was observed with siplizumab, compared with 25% to 30% in control reactions.

This clonotype was sampled from a human donor in good health. The sequencing sample was made of non-Treg CD4+ T cells sorted from blood. The cell subset or site label corresponds to: FACS-sorted unstimulated CD4+ non-regulatory T cells. The chain links TRBV7-2 with TRBJ1-1; the junction holds 8 bases that match TRBD1. The CDR3 in this case is CASSLMDRVTEAFF. The sequence in DNA is TGTGCCAGCAGCTTAATGGACAGGGTGACTGAAGCTTTCTTT.